This TCR beta chain is drawn from a study of shared clonotypes between healthy human individuals. Study details: Those who served as donors were a couple of women and a few men between the ages of 18 and 49.

CDR1 MNHEY and CDR2 SVGAGI come from the germline V gene. V was clipped by 6 bases and J by 3 bases; unmatched bases: 5. This CDR3 comprises 13 residues. Original methodology: Junction-only sequences produced by ImmunoSEQ had no quality scores, so filtering differed. Profiling relied on immunoSEQ multiplex PCR, and the TCRdb table lists in-frame clones only, not all of them. The D gene and trimming were derived from the DNA, and the V and J assignments and clone size from that table. Of 2.5 million or so clones listed, around nine tenths are singletons. Sequencing input: naive CD4+ T cells sorted from blood. Subset of the sample: CD45RA+ positively selected. This sequence joins TRBV6-5 and TRBJ2-7; 7 bases match TRBD2. The TCR sequence derives from a man aged 18 to 30 in good health. The DNA of the CDR3 is TGTGCCAGCAGGCCTAGCGGCAACTACGAGCAGTACTTC. Protein sequence: CASRPSGNYEQYF.